This T cell receptor (beta chain) originates from a study of high-grade serous ovarian cancer treatment subgroups. The germline gives CDR1 MGHRA, CDR2 YSYEKL. Trimming cost V 8 bases and J 13 bases; bases outside gene matches: 10. This CDR3 is 14 amino acids long. Tumor samples were taken before definitive surgery or chemotherapy. The method was immunoSEQ multiplex PCR; TCRdb's version includes in-frame clones alone and lacks a portion of them. The sample yields about 6,800 clones, roughly 78% seen once. This clonotype was sampled from a human donor with high-grade serous ovarian cancer. This chain uses TRBV4-1 with TRBJ1-6; TRBD1 matches 11 bases. Material: tumor tissue. The CDR3 DNA reads TGCGCCAGCGCTAACCGGGACAGGGGGACTCCCCTCCACTTT. Protein product: CASANRDRGTPLHF.